This T cell receptor (beta chain) is drawn from a study of PD-1 blockade in classical Hodgkin lymphoma. Study observations and caveats: Exclusion covered patients beginning nivolumab under 1 year post-ASCT. Reports indicated that newly diagnosed patients had lower baseline TCR diversity than healthy donors did.

Specified time point: cycle 4 day 1 (C4D1), after about 6 weeks of nivolumab. Brentuximab vedotin exposure varied among the patients, all of whom had relapsed after autologous stem cell transplantation. Researchers report purifying CD4+ T cells from thawed PBMCs by magnetic negative selection. Sequencing was performed with immunoSEQ multiplex PCR; in TCRdb, only in-frame clones are kept and a portion is missing. The data contain 15,000 to 20,000 clones, 83% of them singletons. The CDR3 consists of 14 residues. Per germline, CDR1 SNHLY and CDR2 FYNNEI. Trimming cost V 5 bases and J 0 bases, with 9 bases left between them. With regard to this clone: Its antigen is not identified.

The chain couples TRBV2 to TRBJ2-3, with D uncertain. The sequence was collected from a human donor with classical Hodgkin lymphoma. Material: CD4+ T cells from blood, obtained before the fourth cycle of nivolumab. The DNA of the CDR3 is TGTGCCAGCAGTAGGGATGGGAGCACAGATACGCAGTATTTT. Protein product: CASSRDGSTDTQYF.